The following is a T cell receptor (beta chain) sequence with its context. The data stem from a study of PD-L1 blockade in urothelial cancer. About the research overall: Median blood clonality was about 0.081, with about 86,000 unique TCRs.

Germline values: CDR1 MNHNS, CDR2 SASEGT. With 3 bases removed from V and 2 bases from J, the gap between germline ends came to 8 bases. This CDR3 has 14 residues. Clones were sequenced by immunoSEQ multiplex PCR, and TCRdb holds only the in-frame ones, with some missing. The sample contains nearly 45,000 clones, around 80% of which appear only once. The time point is: peripheral blood 6 weeks after treatment start. The patients' disease, urothelial carcinoma, was locally advanced or metastatic. The source is a man in his 60s with urothelial cancer. Sequenced material: PBMCs, taken around atezolizumab (anti-PD-L1) treatment. The chain has TRBV6-1 and TRBJ2-1; possible D gene TRBD1, 5 bases. CDR3 sequence reads: CASSDTGAYNEQFF. CDR3 sequence (DNA): TGTGCCAGCAGTGACACAGGCGCCTACAATGAGCAGTTCTTC.